This T cell receptor (beta chain) was documented in a study of shared clonotypes between healthy human individuals. Study background: With ages of 18 to 49, the donors were two women and a few men.

This CDR3 comprises 15 residues. Germline V lookup: CDR1 SGHRS, CDR2 YFSETQ. Germline trimming cut 0 bases from V and 7 bases from J; bases unmatched to any gene: 8. Study-level points and caveats: Some naive CD4 clonotypes, roughly 5%, turned up in common across several donors. Only blood underwent sampling, and tissue repertoires likely differ.

Terminally differentiated effector memory CD45RA+ cells were left out of the naive CD8 fraction, which was CD45RO-negative and positively selected for CCR7. All the donors were Caucasian adults who lived in Nashville, Tennessee. Sequencing used immunoSEQ multiplex PCR; TCRdb keeps in-frame clones, though not all of them. Counted here are under 850,000 clones, about 91% occurring once; the ten biggest clones make up 24%. Turning to this clone: The antigen remains undetermined.

Sequenced sample: naive CD8+ T cells sorted from blood. The sequence was collected from a man between 25 and 39 years old in good health. This chain connects TRBV5-1 to TRBJ2-7; 9 bases are a match to TRBD2. The CDR3 protein is CASSLVVGGREEQYF. Written as DNA, the CDR3 is TGCGCCAGCAGCTTGGTTGTGGGCGGGAGGGAGGAGCAGTACTTC.